The 2 T cell receptor beta chains below come from one sample, sequenced in a study of blood T cell repertoires in COVID-19. Assay used: immunoSEQ multiplex PCR; TCRdb lists only in-frame clones, some missing. The sample yields nearly 250,000 clones, about 82% seen once. The sequencing sample was made of PBMCs or T cells enriched from blood (not recorded which). These TCRs come from a woman aged 45-59 years with acute COVID-19.

This clone has just a few counts. The chain is built from TRBV5-8 and TRBJ1-1, with 7 bases identical to TRBD1. V was pared by 3 bases and J by 3 bases, with 5 bases of the junction left unmatched. The CDR3 has 14 residues. Germline V gene lookup returns CDR1 SGHTS and CDR2 YDEGEE. The DNA for the CDR3 is TGTGCCAGCAGCTGGACAGGTTGGGACACTGAAGCTTTCTTT. The encoded protein is CASSWTGWDTEAFF.

V gene TRBV9 combines with J gene TRBJ2-7; 7 bases agree with TRBD1. The trim removed 3 bases at V and 3 bases at J, leaving 3 bases unmatched. Germline V gene data show CDR1 as SGDLS and CDR2 as YYNGEE. The CDR3 covers 13 residues. The CDR3, as DNA: TGTGCCAGCAGCGACGGGACAGACTACGAGCAGTACTTC. This gives the protein CASSDGTDYEQYF.